These 28 T cell receptor beta chains share one sample of origin, sequenced in a study of cytomegalovirus exposure and HLA in healthy donors. Assay used: immunoSEQ multiplex PCR; TCRdb lists only in-frame clones, some missing. This sample has approximately 280,000 clones, with 80% to 90% found just once. What was sequenced was PBMCs. These receptors all come from a young woman in good health and CMV-seronegative.

The genes are TRBV29-1 and TRBJ2-7; 10 nucleotides line up with TRBD1. The ends lost 4 bases at V and 2 bases at J; junction bases unmatched: 11. The CDR3 is 16 residues long. CDR1 and CDR2 from the germline V gene are SQVTM and ANQGSEA. The CDR3 reads CSVVGLTTGGAYEQYF. The DNA for the CDR3 is TGCAGCGTTGTGGGCCTAACGACAGGGGGCGCCTACGAGCAGTACTTC.

The chain employs TRBV6-5 and TRBJ2-7; D perhaps matches TRBD1 (5 bases). The CDR3 has 15 residues. The V gene's germline CDR1 is MNHEY and CDR2 SVGAGI. V lost 0 bases to trimming and J lost 0 bases, with 9 bases between them. CDR3 coding DNA: TGTGCCAGCAGTTACTCGGGGCAGAGCTCCTACGAGCAGTACTTC. It translates to CASSYSGQSSYEQYF.

The chain has TRBV9 and TRBJ2-1, with D tentatively TRBD2 (5 bases). Trimming cost V 3 bases and J 5 bases, with 12 bases left between them. Germline CDR1 and CDR2: SGDLS and YYNGEE. This CDR3 is 14 amino acids long. In nucleotides, the CDR3 is TGTGCCAGCAGCGCTGTTGGCGGGCACAATGAGCAGTTCTTC. Residues: CASSAVGGHNEQFF.

The chain is built from TRBV4-1 and TRBJ2-7; D possibly corresponds to TRBD1 (6 bases). CDR1 and CDR2 (germline): MGHRA, YSYEKL. V was cut by 6 bases and J by 1 base, with 13 bases left in between. This CDR3 region has 14 residues. This CDR3 is CASSPGAVSYEQYF. The CDR3 DNA follows: TGCGCCAGCAGTCCAGGGGCGGTGTCCTACGAGCAGTACTTC.

In the case of this clone: Other DNA sequences in the same sample also yield this CDR3. This chain uses TRBV5-1 with TRBJ2-2, with D unclear. V lost 2 bases, J lost 1 base, and 3 bases lay in between. This CDR3 is 13 amino acids long. CDR1 SGHRS and CDR2 YFSETQ come from the germline V gene. The CDR3, as DNA: TGCGCCAGCAGCTTACAGAACACCGGGGAGCTGTTTTTT. This codes for CASSLQNTGELFF.

The sample holds one count of this clone. This chain uses TRBV7-9 with TRBJ2-7; D unclear. Trimming stripped 3 bases from V and 1 base from J, with 10 bases between. This CDR3 contains 14 residues. The V gene's germline CDR1 is SEHNR and CDR2 FQNEAQ (reference sequence). This CDR3 reads CASSFGTDSYEQYF. The CDR3 bases are TGTGCCAGCAGCTTTGGAACAGATTCCTACGAGCAGTACTTC.

The chain couples TRBV7-2 to TRBJ2-2; TRBD2 aligns across 10 bases. Germline V CDR1 and CDR2: SGHTA, FQGNSA. This CDR3 is built from 16 residues. V lost 5 bases, J lost 4 bases, and 7 bases stayed unmatched. The CDR3 DNA reads TGTGCCAGCAGCCCTAGCGGGGGAGAGGCCACCGGGGAGCTGTTTTTT. Protein product: CASSPSGGEATGELFF. The full variable domain, its missing parts supplied by reference TRBV7-2 and TRBJ2-2, is GAGVSQSPSNKVTEKGKDVELRCDPISGHTALYWYRQSLGQGLEFLIYFQGNSAPDKSGLPSDRFSAERTGGSVSTLTIQRTQQEDSAVYLCASSPSGGEATGELFFGEGSRLTVL.

The CDR3 loop is CASSIVPSYNEQFF. As DNA, the CDR3 is TGTGCCAGTAGTATCGTTCCCAGCTACAATGAGCAGTTCTTC. The V gene is TRBV19, the J gene TRBJ2-1; D uncertain. The CDR3 totals 14 residues. Trimming pared 3 bases from V and 3 bases from J, leaving 9 bases between. Germline V gene lookup returns CDR1 LNHDA and CDR2 SQIVND (reference sequence).

This clone was seen only once. The V gene is TRBV10-3, the J gene TRBJ2-7, with TRBD2 matching 11 bases. The germline V gene encodes CDR1 ENHRY and CDR2 SYGVKD. After removal of 5 bases from V and 3 bases from J, the junction contained 3 bases not matched to a gene. The CDR3 has 14 residues. CDR3 DNA sequence: TGTGCCATCAGTACCGGACTAGCGGGCTACGAGCAGTACTTC. Translated: CAISTGLAGYEQYF.

V gene TRBV28 combines with J gene TRBJ1-6, with 7 bases aligning to TRBD1. The CDR3 spans 16 residues. CDR1 and CDR2 from the germline V gene are MDHEN and SYDVKM. Unmatched junction bases numbered 14, after V lost 4 bases and J lost 11 bases. DNA of the CDR3: TGTGCCAGCAGTTCCCCCCCGACAGGGCCTGGGACACCCCTCCACTTT. It specifies CASSSPPTGPGTPLHF.

The gene calls are TRBV20-1 and TRBJ1-1, with unresolved D. Deletions cut 5 bases from V and 5 bases from J, with 9 bases between. Per the germline V gene, CDR1 is DFQATT and CDR2 is SNEGSKA (reference sequence). The CDR3 is 11 amino acids. CDR3 DNA: TGCAGTGCTCCGCGGGAAACTGAAGCTTTCTTT. Amino acid sequence: CSAPRETEAFF.

The chain joins TRBV2 to TRBJ2-1; 12 bases fit TRBD2. CDR1 and CDR2 from the germline V gene are SNHLY and FYNNEI. The CDR3 loop spans 15 amino acids. V dropped 6 bases and J dropped 4; count of bases not matched to a gene: 4. Written as DNA, the CDR3 is TGTGCCAGCAGCTCTCTAGCGGGAGGGTACAATGAGCAGTTCTTC. Translation gives CASSSLAGGYNEQFF.

In DNA form, the CDR3 reads TGTGCCAGCCGGACAGGGGATGAAAAACTGTTTTTT. Translated, it gives CASRTGDEKLFF. The rearrangement joins TRBV25-1 to TRBJ1-4; 9 bases fit TRBD1. The germline gives CDR1 MGHDK, CDR2 SYGVNS. The V gene end was trimmed by 8 bases and the J gene end by 6 bases; junction bases not matched to a gene: 1. There are 12 residues in the CDR3.

This chain uses TRBV2 with TRBJ2-5; possibly TRBD2 for D (5 bases). The CDR3 totals 15 residues. Germline loops: CDR1 SNHLY, CDR2 FYNNEI. V shed 5 bases and J shed 4 bases, with 17 bases lying between them. CDR3 amino acids: CASSTGPTRGETQYF. The CDR3 DNA sequence: TGTGCCAGCAGTACGGGTCCCACACGGGGAGAGACCCAGTACTTC.

V gene TRBV11-3 combines with J gene TRBJ2-7; 9 bases fit TRBD2. With V trimmed by 1 base and J by 3 bases, 1 base remained unmatched. The CDR3 sequence is 14 residues long. Germline V gene data show CDR1 as SGHNT and CDR2 as YENEEA. DNA for the CDR3: TGTGCCAGCAGCTTAGTAGCGGGAGTCTACGAGCAGTACTTC. Protein: CASSLVAGVYEQYF.

The rearrangement uses TRBV30 and TRBJ2-6, with D uncertain. The CDR3 covers 13 residues. CDR1 and CDR2 (germline): GTSNPN, SVGIG (reference sequence). Trimming removed 3 bases at V and 4 bases at J, with 7 bases between. CDR3: CAWRYSGANVLTF. The CDR3 nucleotides are TGTGCCTGGAGATACTCAGGGGCCAACGTCCTGACTTTC.

CDR3 bases: TGTGCCAGCAGTGACTGGACAACCGGGGAGCTGTTTTTT. Translation gives CASSDWTTGELFF. V is TRBV6-4 and J is TRBJ2-2, with D tentatively TRBD1 (5 bases). Trimming took off 1 base at V and 5 bases at J, with 5 bases between the two ends. CDR1 is MRHNA and CDR2 is SNTAGT in the germline V gene. The CDR3 extends over 13 amino acids.

The chain links TRBV11-1 to TRBJ2-3; D is perhaps TRBD2 (6 bases). The CDR3 consists of 15 residues. Deletions cut 5 bases from V and 6 bases from J, with 18 bases between. Germline assignment: CDR1 SGHAT and CDR2 FQDESV (reference sequence). CDR3 nucleotides: TGTGCCAGCAGCCCTCGGGCGGGGATAGGGGATACGCAGTATTTT. It yields the protein CASSPRAGIGDTQYF.

CDR3 coding DNA: TGTGCCAGCAGCTCCGACCCCAGGGGCTACACCTTC. Its protein is CASSSDPRGYTF. The chain couples TRBV7-8 to TRBJ1-2; D remains ambiguous. The germline CDR1 and CDR2 sequences are SGHVS and FQNEAQ. V shed 4 bases and J shed 8 bases, with 11 bases lying between them. This CDR3 region has 12 residues.

This clone was detected a few times. The chain couples TRBV7-8 to TRBJ2-5; no firm D call. The germline gives CDR1 SGHVS, CDR2 FQNEAQ. The V gene lost 3 bases and the J gene lost 9 bases, with 8 bases spanning the gap. This CDR3 has 11 residues. CDR3 sequence (DNA): TGTGCCAGCAGCTTCATAGTGCCCCAGTACTTC. This gives the protein CASSFIVPQYF.

This clone was detected only once. This chain joins TRBV30 and TRBJ2-3; 8 bases match TRBD2. Unmatched junction bases numbered 5, after V lost 0 bases and J lost 0 bases. This CDR3 has 16 amino acids. Per the germline V gene, CDR1 is GTSNPN and CDR2 is SVGIG (reference sequence). The CDR3 is CAWSVLGRESTDTQYF. DNA for the CDR3: TGTGCCTGGAGTGTACTCGGGAGGGAAAGCACAGATACGCAGTATTTT. The full variable domain, rest sourced from reference TRBV30 and TRBJ2-3, is SQTIHQWPATLVQPVGSPLSLECTVEGTSNPNLYWYRQAAGRGLQLLFYSVGIGQISSEVPQNLSASRPQDRQFILSSKKLLLSDSGFYLCAWSVLGRESTDTQYFGPGTRLTVL.

V gene TRBV30 combines with J gene TRBJ1-1, with TRBD1 as a possible D gene (5 bases). V was pared by 1 base and J by 5 bases, with 14 bases between. Germline-derived CDR1 and CDR2 are GTSNPN and SVGIG (reference sequence). The CDR3 is 14 amino acids. Here the CDR3 reads CAWSDGRARTEAFF. CDR3 DNA sequence: TGTGCCTGGAGTGATGGCAGGGCAAGAACTGAAGCTTTCTTT.

DNA of the CDR3: TGCGCCAGCAGCCAAGAGGGACAGGTGTCTCCCTACGAGCAGTACTTC. Its protein product is CASSQEGQVSPYEQYF. The chain links TRBV4-1 to TRBJ2-7; 8 nucleotides match TRBD1. V gave up 0 bases and J gave up 2 bases; unmatched junction bases: 6. The CDR3 runs 16 residues. From germline, CDR1 is MGHRA and CDR2 YSYEKL.

The chain has TRBV2 and TRBJ1-5; 9 bases fit TRBD1. This CDR3 contains 15 residues. Losses at the gene ends were 6 bases for V and 2 bases for J; bases not matched to a gene: 5. Germline loops: CDR1 SNHLY, CDR2 FYNNEI. In DNA form, the CDR3 reads TGTGCCAGCAGCCCGGACAGGGGAGGCAATCAGCCCCAGCATTTT. Encoded protein: CASSPDRGGNQPQHF. The full variable domain, in which reference TRBV2 and TRBJ1-5 provide the parts outside the CDR3, is EPEVTQTPSHQVTQMGQEVILRCVPISNHLYFYWYRQILGQKVEFLVSFYNNEISEKSEIFDDQFSVERPDGSNFTLKIRSTKLEDSAMYFCASSPDRGGNQPQHFGDGTRLSIL.

CDR3 bases: TGCGCCAGCAGACCGGAGCCTAGCGGGGGGTACGAGCAGTACTTC. Encoded protein: CASRPEPSGGYEQYF. The chain joins TRBV5-1 to TRBJ2-7, with 11 bases identical to TRBD2. The J segment lost 4 bases and the V segment lost 5 bases, leaving 8 bases of the junction unmatched. Germline V CDR1 and CDR2: SGHRS, YFSETQ. The length of the CDR3 is 15 residues.

The chain has TRBV10-1 and TRBJ1-2; 9 bases map to TRBD1. The CDR3 consists of 13 residues. The germline V gene has CDR1 WNHNN and CDR2 SYGVQD (reference sequence). V lost 5 bases and J lost 9; bases outside the gene matches: 7. The CDR3 region has the DNA TGCGCCAGCAGTCTACAGGGGGCCGATAGCTACACCTTC. The encoded protein is CASSLQGADSYTF.

This chain uses TRBV5-6 with TRBJ1-6, with TRBD1 as a possible D gene (6 bases). The CDR3 has 19 residues. Germline assignment: CDR1 SGHDT and CDR2 YYEEEE. Trimming took 0 bases from V and 0 from J, leaving 16 bases between them. The CDR3 spells CASSLVGVQGSSYNSPLHF. For the CDR3, the DNA is TGTGCCAGCAGCTTGGTAGGTGTTCAGGGGAGCTCCTATAATTCACCCCTCCACTTT.

The chain uses TRBV28 and TRBJ2-3; 14 nucleotides line up with TRBD2. Looked up from germline, CDR1 is MDHEN and CDR2 is SYDVKM. The CDR3 totals 21 residues. V shed 3 bases and J 0 bases; nucleotides not matched to a gene: 14. The CDR3 sequence is CASSFYRQRLAGGPSTDTQYF. DNA of the CDR3: TGTGCCAGCAGTTTTTATAGGCAGAGACTAGCGGGGGGGCCTAGCACAGATACGCAGTATTTT.